One sample yielded the 24 T cell receptor beta chains listed below, sequenced in a study of blood T cells in healthy people across ages. Then a second PCR, running about 6 to 12 cycles, was carried out with a sample-barcoded 5' primer and a J-beta primer mix. MiXCR, run by TCRdb on the 5' RACE reads, gives a single entry per CDR3 protein. The sample contains approximately 780,000 distinct CDR3 sequences, 20% to 30% of which appear only once. These data were also filed under a second study, of T cells of mothers and their children.

Material: blood. The origin of the receptors is a boy between 10 and 17 years old in good health.

This clonotype was recorded a few times. The V call is TRBV12-3 or TRBV12-4, the J call TRBJ1-3; D ambiguous. The V end was cut by 4 bases, the J end by 6 bases, with 10 bases between. The CDR3 totals 13 residues. CDR3 in DNA: TGTGCCAGCAGTTCCCCAGCGGCAAACACCATATATTTT. Protein: CASSSPAANTIYF.

This chain joins TRBV7-9 and TRBJ2-7; D remains unclear. The V gene lost 5 bases and the J gene lost 2 bases, with 7 bases spanning the gap. CDR3 size: 12 residues. CDR1 and CDR2 (germline): SEHNR, FQNEAQ (reference sequence). The CDR3 here is CASSVPPYEQYF. The CDR3 nucleotides are TGTGCCAGCAGCGTCCCTCCCTACGAGCAGTACTTC.

The rearrangement joins TRBV10-3 to TRBJ2-7; TRBD2 matches at 9 bases. Germline loops: CDR1 ENHRY, CDR2 SYGVKD. The CDR3 is 15 amino acids. V lost 4 bases to trimming and J lost 3 bases; unmatched junction nucleotides: 7. CDR3 DNA: TGTGCCATCAGTGGCGAGGCTAGCGGGGACTACGAGCAGTACTTC. Residues: CAISGEASGDYEQYF.

In this sample, this clonotype turned up a few times. The J gene is TRBJ2-5, the V gene TRBV10-2, with 9 bases aligning to TRBD1. This CDR3 spans 16 amino acids. Unmatched junction bases numbered 13, after V lost 6 bases and J lost 5 bases. Germline CDR1 WSHSY, CDR2 SAAADI. The CDR3 bases are TGCGCCAGCAGCGACGGACAGGGGCGTGGTATGGAGACCCAGTACTTC. The encoded protein is CASSDGQGRGMETQYF.

This clonotype was counted at least ten times. For the CDR3, the DNA is TGTGCCAGCAGCGTAGTAGGTAGCACAGATACGCAGTATTTT. Translating it yields CASSVVGSTDTQYF. This chain links TRBV9 with TRBJ2-3, with D unclear. Trimming stripped 0 bases from V and 0 bases from J, with 5 bases between. Germline loops: CDR1 SGDLS, CDR2 YYNGEE. CDR3 length: 14 amino acids.

This clonotype was recorded a few times. The V and J genes are TRBV24-1 and TRBJ2-5, with D perhaps TRBD2 (6 bases). The CDR3 sequence is 15 residues long. CDR1 and CDR2 from the germline V gene are KGHDR and SFDVKD. Trimming shortened V by 3 bases and J by 2 bases, and 12 bases separated the two germline ends. The CDR3 DNA sequence: TGTGCCACCAGTGATGCCGGGACTGTACAAGAGACCCAGTACTTC. This translates into CATSDAGTVQETQYF.

This clonotype was observed a few times. The chain's CDR3 is CASSLGSLDADTQYF. The DNA of the CDR3 is TGTGCCAGCAGCTTAGGGTCGCTAGACGCAGATACGCAGTATTTT. This chain joins TRBV11-2 and TRBJ2-3; D is uncertain. Trimming stripped 1 base from V and 4 bases from J, with 12 bases between. From germline, CDR1 is SGHAT and CDR2 FQNNGV. The CDR3 contains 15 residues.

In its sample, this clonotype was seen a few times. The rearrangement links TRBV6-5 to TRBJ1-5, with a tentative D call TRBD1 (6 bases). Looked up from germline, CDR1 is MNHEY and CDR2 is SVGAGI. CDR3 size: 11 residues. Trimming removed 7 bases from V and 14 bases from J, with 15 bases in between. The CDR3 reads CASTMARGKHF. CDR3 nucleotide sequence: TGTGCCAGCACCATGGCGAGGGGGAAGCATTTT.

This clonotype was counted only a few times. This chain links TRBV10-2 with TRBJ2-2; D not certain. The CDR3 consists of 11 residues. Germline-derived CDR1 and CDR2 are WSHSY and SAAADI. The CDR3 DNA sequence: TGCGCGACGGCGGACACCGGGGAGCTGTTTTTT. This codes for CATADTGELFF.

The chain couples TRBV10-3 to TRBJ1-1; tentative D call: TRBD1 (6 bases). The V gene's germline CDR1 is ENHRY and CDR2 SYGVKD. Trimming took 2 bases from V and 0 from J, leaving 13 bases between them. The length of the CDR3 is 16 residues. This chain's CDR3 is CAISERTENLNTEAFF. The CDR3 bases are TGTGCCATCAGTGAGAGGACAGAGAATTTGAACACTGAAGCTTTCTTT.

In its sample, this clonotype was seen a few times. The chain combines TRBV20-1 with TRBJ1-1, with 7 bases aligning to TRBD1. Germline trimming cut 6 bases from V and 1 base from J; bases unmatched to any gene: 8. The CDR3 runs to 14 residues. Germline V lookup: CDR1 DFQATT, CDR2 SNEGSKA (reference sequence). The CDR3 DNA sequence: TGCAGTGCCCTTCGGGACAGAGAGAACACTGAAGCTTTCTTT. Encoded protein: CSALRDRENTEAFF.

This clonotype was seen more than once but under ten times. This rearrangement joins TRBV12-3 or TRBV12-4 to TRBJ2-5; 8 positions agree with TRBD2. This CDR3 has 14 amino acids. J lost 0 bases, V lost 6 bases, and 3 bases had no gene match. This CDR3 reads CASSTGGYQETQYF. The CDR3 region has the DNA TGTGCCAGCAGCACGGGGGGGTACCAAGAGACCCAGTACTTC.

The rearrangement links TRBV10-2 to TRBJ1-1, with unresolved D. The CDR3 spans 15 residues. CDR1 is WSHSY and CDR2 is SAAADI in the germline V gene. V lost 6 bases to trimming and J lost 7 bases, with 21 bases between them. This CDR3 is CASSLDRTQALEAFF. The CDR3 DNA reads TGCGCCAGCAGCCTAGACCGTACACAAGCCCTTGAAGCTTTCTTT.

The chain carries TRBV7-6 and TRBJ1-4; no definite D call. This CDR3 has 14 residues. Germline V gene data show CDR1 as SGHVS and CDR2 as FNYEAQ. The V end lost 3 bases, the J end lost 8 bases, and 13 bases lay between the germline ends. The CDR3: CASSFGPDREKLFF. As DNA, the CDR3 is TGTGCCAGCAGCTTCGGGCCTGATCGGGAAAAACTGTTTTTT.

The chain has TRBV5-1 and TRBJ2-2, with TRBD2 identical over 8 bases. The trim removed 4 bases at V and 0 bases at J, leaving 8 bases unmatched. Germline V gene sequence: CDR1 SGHRS, CDR2 YFSETQ. This CDR3 region has 17 residues. The CDR3 is CASSIPSGGPNTGELFF. CDR3 bases: TGCGCCAGCAGCATTCCCAGCGGGGGACCGAACACCGGGGAGCTGTTTTTT.

The V call is TRBV20-1, the J call TRBJ1-1, with 8 bases identical to TRBD1. The V segment lost 5 bases and the J segment 4 bases; nucleotides outside the gene matches: 9. The CDR3 runs 14 residues. In germline, CDR1 is DFQATT, CDR2 SNEGSKA (reference sequence). The CDR3 region is CSAPDRVFSTEAFF. The CDR3, as DNA: TGCAGTGCTCCGGACAGGGTCTTTTCCACTGAAGCTTTCTTT.

This chain joins TRBV12-3 or TRBV12-4 and TRBJ1-5, with 9 nucleotides matching TRBD1. The CDR3 runs to 14 residues. J gave up 10 bases and V 7 bases, and 11 bases lay outside the gene matches. CDR3 residues: CASTLWGQGHPQHF. Written as DNA, the CDR3 is TGTGCCAGCACCCTATGGGGACAGGGACATCCCCAGCATTTT.

There are a few counts of this clonotype. This sequence joins TRBV5-5 and TRBJ2-1; maybe TRBD2 (7 bases). Germline V gives CDR1 SGHKS, CDR2 YYEKEE (reference sequence). Deletions cut 7 bases from V and 7 bases from J, with 21 bases between. The CDR3 sequence is 15 residues long. The CDR3 sequence: CASGVGASGGNEQFF. DNA for the CDR3: TGTGCCAGCGGTGTGGGGGCTAGCGGTGGGAATGAGCAGTTCTTC.

V usage is TRBV6-1 and J usage is TRBJ2-5, with TRBD2 matching 10 bases. The J call may be faulty, since TRBJ2-1 better matches the DNA end. The V gene's germline CDR1 is MNHNS and CDR2 SASEGT. This CDR3 has 15 amino acids. This CDR3 reads CASSVERGGKNEQFF. CDR3 bases: TGTGCCAGCAGTGTAGAGCGGGGGGGAAAAAATGAGCAGTTCTTC.

V usage is TRBV20-1 and J usage is TRBJ2-5, with a weak D call TRBD1 (5 bases). The germline CDR1 and CDR2 sequences are DFQATT and SNEGSKA (reference sequence). The CDR3 runs to 14 residues. The V end lost 1 base, the J end lost 6 bases, and 15 bases lay between the germline ends. The CDR3 loop is CSARASGQGKTQYF. CDR3 DNA: TGCAGTGCTAGAGCTTCAGGGCAGGGAAAGACCCAGTACTTC.

The rearrangement uses TRBV5-6 and TRBJ1-2; D perhaps matches TRBD1 (6 bases). CDR1 SGHDT and CDR2 YYEEEE come from the germline V gene. The CDR3 is 13 residues long. Trimming removed 3 bases from V and 8 bases from J, with 14 bases in between. CDR3 bases: TGTGCCAGCAGCTCGCACAGGGTGTACGGCTACACCTTC. It is translated as CASSSHRVYGYTF.

A note on this clonotype: Its ends do not fully match the called genes, so a read error is possible. This chain joins TRBV11-2 and TRBJ2-5, with TRBD2 matching 15 bases. Germline V lookup: CDR1 SGHAT, CDR2 FQNNGV. CDR3 length: 14 amino acids. CDR3 coding DNA: TGTGCCAGCAGCTCGGGACGGGGACTAGCGGGGGGTGACTTC. Translating gives CASSSGRGLAGGDF.

The chain employs TRBV11-2 and TRBJ2-4; 10 positions agree with TRBD1. Germline loops: CDR1 SGHAT, CDR2 FQNNGV. Trimming at V came to 2 bases and at J to 0 bases, leaving 13 bases not matched to a gene. The CDR3 is made up of 20 amino acids. CDR3 amino acids: CASSLTPGTGALLAKNIQYF. The CDR3, as DNA: TGTGCCAGCAGCTTAACTCCCGGGACAGGGGCTTTACTAGCCAAAAACATTCAGTACTTC.

This chain connects TRBV13 to TRBJ2-1; 9 bases fit TRBD2. The CDR3 is 16 amino acids. CDR1 and CDR2 (germline): PRHDT, FYEKMQ (reference sequence). With 1 base clipped from V and 5 bases from J, the junction kept 6 bases outside the gene matches. The CDR3 bases are TGTGCCAGCAGCTTAGAGGGGACTAGCTCGGACAATGAGCAGTTCTTC. As protein: CASSLEGTSSDNEQFF.